These T cell receptor beta chains were read from a single sample in a study of T and B cells in COVID-19 patients. Using its own MiXCR run on the multiplex PCR reads, TCRdb lists one record per CDR3 protein. In the table there are about 7,800 distinct CDR3 sequences, around 40% of which are singletons. Sequencing was performed on blood. These receptor sequences come from a human donor who had recovered from COVID-19. CDR3s include the opening cysteine and the closing phenylalanine or tryptophan. A D gene is named only where the DNA matches it firmly. Clone size is shown for a subset of rows, as once, few, many or a class of expanded clone.

TRBJ2-5	medium-sized	TRBD2	TRBV11-3	CASSPGTSGGQLHEETQYF	TGTGCCAGCAGCCCCGGGACTAGCGGGGGGCAACTCCATGAAGAGACCCAGTACTTC
TRBJ1-4	-	-	TRBV7-3	CASSLESGGLREKLFF	TGTGCCAGCAGCTTAGAGAGCGGAGGACTTCGGGAAAAACTGTTTTTT
TRBJ2-2	-	-	TRBV4-2	CASSQGGGSGELFF	TGTGCCAGCAGCCAAGGAGGCGGGTCCGGGGAGCTGTTTTTT
TRBJ2-7	medium-sized	-	TRBV11-3	CASSLRAAPPLRSEQYF	TGTGCCAGCAGCTTAAGGGCCGCGCCCCCCCTACGGTCCGAGCAGTACTTC
TRBJ2-3	medium-sized	-	TRBV19	CASSIQGIDTQYF	TGTGCCAGTAGTATCCAGGGGATAGATACGCAGTATTTT
TRBJ2-5	few	TRBD2	TRBV6-2/TRBV6-3	CASSYLAGGRETQYF	TGTGCCAGCAGTTACCTAGCGGGGGGGAGGGAGACCCAGTACTTC
TRBJ2-1	-	TRBD2	TRBV19	CASSIPAGGGNEQFF	TGTGCCAGTAGTATACCAGCGGGGGGTGGGAATGAGCAGTTCTTC
TRBJ2-7	-	-	TRBV19	CASTGISYEQYF	TGTGCCAGTACAGGGATCTCCTACGAGCAGTACTTC
TRBJ1-5	-	-	TRBV19	CASSIVGMGLSNQPQHF	TGTGCCAGTAGTATAGTCGGGATGGGGCTGAGCAATCAGCCCCAGCATTTT
TRBJ2-3	medium-sized	TRBD2	TRBV6-5	CASRAGGGTDTQYF	TGTGCCAGCCGAGCGGGGGGAGGCACAGATACGCAGTATTTT
TRBJ2-3	-	-	TRBV27	CASGRTGTDTQYF	TGTGCCAGCGGGAGGACGGGTACAGATACGCAGTATTTT
TRBJ2-5	-	TRBD1	TRBV18	CASSPGYGTRDRAETQYF	TGTGCCAGCTCACCAGGGTACGGAACTCGGGACAGGGCAGAGACCCAGTACTTC
TRBJ2-5	-	-	TRBV6-5	CASSLDQGWETQYF	TGTGCCAGCAGCTTAGATCAGGGATGGGAGACCCAGTACTTC
TRBJ1-1	-	TRBD1	TRBV19	CASSTTGSGTEAFF	TGTGCCAGTAGTACGACAGGGAGCGGCACTGAAGCTTTCTTT
TRBJ2-2	few	-	TRBV27	CASSLYRGPNTGELFF	TGTGCCAGCAGTTTATATAGGGGCCCGAACACCGGGGAGCTGTTTTTT
TRBJ2-5	-	TRBD2	TRBV19	CASSPSSGGAGETQYF	TGTGCCAGCAGCCCTTCCTCGGGGGGGGCGGGAGAGACCCAGTACTTC
TRBJ2-7	few	-	TRBV11-3	CASSGATYEQYF	TGTGCCAGCAGCGGCGCTACCTACGAGCAGTACTTC
TRBJ2-5	-	TRBD2	TRBV5-1	CASRPGLAGGRETQYF	TGCGCCAGCAGACCCGGACTAGCGGGGGGGCGGGAGACCCAGTACTTC
TRBJ2-2	few	TRBD2	TRBV15	CATSGTSRSGTGELFF	TGTGCCACCAGTGGGACTAGCCGGAGTGGCACCGGGGAGCTGTTTTTT
TRBJ1-4	-	-	TRBV12-3/TRBV12-4	CASSLTEYEKLFF	TGTGCCAGCAGTTTGACGGAGTATGAAAAACTGTTTTTT
TRBJ2-3	-	-	TRBV24-1	CATSDLLDTQYF	TGTGCCACCAGTGATTTGCTTGATACGCAGTATTTT
TRBJ1-2	few	-	TRBV6-5	CASRPPLGDYGYTF	TGTGCCAGCAGGCCCCCACTGGGCGACTATGGCTACACCTTC
TRBJ2-1	-	TRBD1	TRBV11-2	CASSLGTGGREQFF	TGTGCCAGCAGCTTAGGGACAGGGGGACGTGAGCAGTTCTTC
TRBJ2-2	-	TRBD1	TRBV20-1	CSARQGGDGELFF	TGCAGTGCGAGACAGGGGGGAGACGGGGAGCTGTTTTTT
TRBJ1-6	-	TRBD1	TRBV27	CASRGQGLNSPLHF	TGTGCCAGCAGGGGACAGGGGCTGAATTCACCCCTCCACTTT
TRBJ2-1	-	TRBD1	TRBV5-5	CASSRQGSSYNEQFF	TGTGCCAGCAGCCGACAGGGGAGCTCCTACAATGAGCAGTTCTTC
TRBJ2-3	-	TRBD2	TRBV7-6	CASSLLSGGARDTQYF	TGTGCCAGCAGCCTCCTTAGCGGGGGGGCCAGGGATACGCAGTATTTT
TRBJ2-6	-	TRBD1	TRBV27	CASSSYRGLNSGANVLTF	TGTGCCAGCAGTAGTTACAGGGGGCTCAACTCTGGGGCCAACGTCCTGACTTTC